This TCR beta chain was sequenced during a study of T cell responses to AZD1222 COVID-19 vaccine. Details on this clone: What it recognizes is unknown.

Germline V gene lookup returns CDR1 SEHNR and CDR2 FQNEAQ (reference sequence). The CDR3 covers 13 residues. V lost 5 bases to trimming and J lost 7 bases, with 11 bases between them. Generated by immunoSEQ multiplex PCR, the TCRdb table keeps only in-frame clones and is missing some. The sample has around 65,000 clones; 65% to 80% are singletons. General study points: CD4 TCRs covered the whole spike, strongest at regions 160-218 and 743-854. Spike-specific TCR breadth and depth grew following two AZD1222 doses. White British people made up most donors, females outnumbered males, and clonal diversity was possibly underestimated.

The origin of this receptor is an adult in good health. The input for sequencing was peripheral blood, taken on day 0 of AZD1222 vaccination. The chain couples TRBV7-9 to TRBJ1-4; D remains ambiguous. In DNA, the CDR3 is TGTGCCAGCAGCCTCGAGCAGCCTGAAAAACTGTTTTTT. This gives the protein CASSLEQPEKLFF.